The 8 T cell receptor beta chains in this list originate from one sample, sequenced in a study of cytomegalovirus exposure and HLA in healthy donors. PCR amplification relied on 60 Vbeta primers (plus 13 Jbeta primers). Clones were read by immunoSEQ multiplex PCR, and TCRdb kept only the in-frame ones, dropping some. The sample shows about 140,000 clones, 66% of them seen only once. The sequencing input was PBMCs. These TCRs come from a human donor in good health.

The rearrangement links TRBV7-9 to TRBJ2-1; 7 bases are a match to TRBD1. CDR1 is SEHNR, CDR2 FQNEAQ, per germline (reference sequence). V gave up 5 bases and J gave up 4 bases; unmatched junction bases: 8. This CDR3 has 15 amino acids. The CDR3 is CASSATGTAYNEQFF. The CDR3 bases are TGTGCCAGCAGCGCCACCGGGACAGCTTACAATGAGCAGTTCTTC.

The V gene is TRBV4-1, the J gene TRBJ2-3; 9 bases fit TRBD2. This CDR3 has 16 residues. The V and J ends lost 1 base and 3 bases, in that order; junction bases with no gene match: 5. Looked up from germline, CDR1 is MGHRA and CDR2 is YSYEKL. The CDR3 DNA reads as TGCGCCAGCAGCCAAGGCGGCGGGAGGGTTACAGATACGCAGTATTTT. This translates into CASSQGGGRVTDTQYF.

This clone was picked up one time. The rearrangement joins TRBV7-3 to TRBJ2-1; a weak D match, TRBD1 (5 bases). Per the germline V gene, CDR1 is SGHTA and CDR2 is FQGTGA. Trimming removed 5 bases from V and 6 bases from J, with 8 bases in between. CDR3 length: 12 amino acids. In nucleotides, the CDR3 is TGTGCCAGCAGCAGTGGGGCCAATGAGCAGTTCTTC. Its protein product is CASSSGANEQFF.

The rearrangement links TRBV2 to TRBJ2-2; D gene ambiguous. The V gene lost 8 bases and the J gene lost 4 bases, with 11 bases spanning the gap. This CDR3 is 13 amino acids long. The germline V gene has CDR1 SNHLY and CDR2 FYNNEI. For the CDR3, the DNA is TGTGCCAGCGGAGAGCTGGTCACCGGGGAGCTGTTTTTT. Amino acids: CASGELVTGELFF.

For the CDR3, the DNA is TGCGCCAGCAGCCAGGGGCCCTACGAGCAGTACTTC. Its translation is CASSQGPYEQYF. The rearrangement joins TRBV4-1 to TRBJ2-7, with D maybe TRBD1 (5 bases). Germline V gene data show CDR1 as MGHRA and CDR2 as YSYEKL. The V gene lost 3 bases and the J gene lost 2 bases, with 5 bases spanning the gap. This CDR3 comprises 12 residues.

The table lists this clone with a few counts. The chain has TRBV6-1 and TRBJ2-1, with 7 bases fitting TRBD2. The CDR3 runs to 15 residues. Germline V gives CDR1 MNHNS, CDR2 SASEGT. The J segment lost 1 base and the V segment lost 5 bases, leaving 5 bases of the junction unmatched. The CDR3 DNA reads TGTGCCAGCAGTCGACTAGCCGAATCCTACAATGAGCAGTTCTTC. Its translation: CASSRLAESYNEQFF.

The CDR3 spells CASRPGQIVYEQYF. CDR3 coding DNA: TGTGCCAGCAGACCGGGACAGATAGTCTACGAGCAGTACTTC. This chain joins TRBV28 and TRBJ2-7, with 7 bases fitting TRBD1. The CDR3 is made up of 14 amino acids. Trimming removed 6 bases from V and 3 bases from J; junction bases left unmatched: 8. Germline CDR1 reads MDHEN; CDR2 reads SYDVKM. Full variable domain (missing parts from reference TRBV28 and TRBJ2-7): DVKVTQSSRYLVKRTGEKVFLECVQDMDHENMFWYRQDPGLGLRLIYFSYDVKMKEKGDIPEGYSVSREKKERFSLILESASTNQTSMYLCASRPGQIVYEQYFGPGTRLTVT.

The table lists this clone with a few counts. This sequence joins TRBV2 and TRBJ2-7; D call uncertain. Germline CDR1 reads SNHLY; CDR2 reads FYNNEI. V lost 8 bases and J 4 bases, leaving 6 bases between the germline ends. The CDR3 covers 10 residues. This CDR3 reads CASGQYEQYF. CDR3 in DNA: TGTGCCAGCGGGCAATACGAGCAGTACTTC.